This entry is about one T cell receptor (beta chain). J lost 5 bases, V lost 1 base, and 5 bases had no gene match. The length of the CDR3 is 14 residues. Germline CDR1 reads DFQATT; CDR2 reads SNEGSKA (reference sequence). This specimen comes from a study of T cells in Graves' hyperthyroidism and ophthalmopathy. TCR beta CDR3 sequences were amplified from RNA transcripts. The TCR CDR3 first-round RT-PCR relied on the HTBI primer set. TCRdb re-analysed the multiplex PCR reads in MiXCR, keeping a single row per CDR3 protein. The sample includes fewer than 750,000 distinct CDR3 sequences, more than 12% seen only once; the top ten take under 15%. A NOSPECS grade of at least 4, a Clinical Activity Score of at least 3 and duration under 3 months were recorded in ophthalmopathy patients. Diagnoses rested on clinical symptoms, serum thyroxine and TRAb, thyroid ultrasound and orbital computed tomography.

This chain connects TRBV20-1 to TRBJ2-7; 10 nucleotides agree with TRBD1. Sequencing input: blood. The clonotype comes from a woman in her fifties or sixties with Graves' ophthalmopathy. The CDR3 coding sequence is TGCAGTGCTAGAGCGACAGGGGGCCTAAACGAGCAGTACTTC. The encoded protein is CSARATGGLNEQYF.